What follows are 16 T cell receptor beta chains derived from one specimen sequenced in a study of blood T cell repertoires in COVID-19 (dated by TCRdb to the early 2020s). Library creation used the immunoSEQ multiplex PCR assay. TCRdb holds this immuneACCESS table with in-frame rearrangements only. Some clones are missing; in checked studies, unresolved V genes explain under half, and the rest has no known cause. The sample contains roughly 250,000 clones, 75% to 90% of them found a single time. The top ten constitute roughly 7% of the sample. The sequenced sample consisted of peripheral blood. The receptors here all came from a man between 60 and 75 years old who had recovered from COVID-19.

The chain joins TRBV30 to TRBJ1-2; a weak D match, TRBD1 (6 bases). Germline V lookup: CDR1 GTSNPN, CDR2 SVGIG (reference sequence). CDR3 length: 13 amino acids. With 1 base removed from V and 0 bases from J, the gap between germline ends came to 6 bases. In DNA, the CDR3 is TGTGCCTGGAGTGGGACAGCTAACTATGGCTACACCTTC. Its protein is CAWSGTANYGYTF.

This chain links TRBV3-1 (or the pseudogene TRBV3-2) with TRBJ2-5; D might be TRBD1 (5 bases). Germline CDR1 reads LGHDT; CDR2 reads YNNKEL (reference sequence). This CDR3 is built from 12 residues. The germline V and J ends were trimmed by 0 bases and 7 bases, with 6 bases remaining between them. CDR3 protein: CASSQDRVTQYF. The CDR3 bases are TGTGCCAGCAGCCAAGACAGGGTGACCCAGTACTTC.

This clone appeared a single time. The V call is TRBV11-2, the J call TRBJ2-3; no clear D. Trimming pared 1 base from V and 2 bases from J, leaving 13 bases between. Germline CDR1 is SGHAT and CDR2 is FQNNGV. This CDR3 comprises 16 residues. This CDR3 is CASSLVGSRNTDTQYF. CDR3 coding DNA: TGTGCCAGCAGCTTAGTTGGTAGCAGAAACACAGATACGCAGTATTTT.

The rearrangement joins TRBV7-9 to TRBJ2-7; 10 bases fit TRBD2. CDR1 and CDR2 from the germline V gene are SEHNR and FQNEAQ (reference sequence). Trimming at V came to 5 bases and at J to 6 bases, leaving 10 bases not matched to a gene. CDR3 size: 15 residues. The CDR3 DNA sequence: TGTGCCAGCAGCCACCGGAGTAGCGGGGGGCGCGAGCAGTACTTC. This gives the protein CASSHRSSGGREQYF.

This clone was observed once. This chain links TRBV14 with TRBJ1-4; possible D gene TRBD1, 5 bases. V dropped 1 base and J dropped 8 bases, with 14 bases sitting between them. The CDR3 totals 15 residues. Germline CDR1 is SGHDN and CDR2 is FVKESK. CDR3 protein: CASSQVPTVGEKLFF. CDR3 DNA sequence: TGTGCCAGCAGCCAAGTCCCGACAGTTGGGGAAAAACTGTTTTTT.

This clone was recorded only once. J is TRBJ1-6 and V is TRBV6-1; no clear D. Germline CDR1 MNHNS, CDR2 SASEGT. The CDR3 is 17 residues long. Trimming cost V 2 bases and J 5 bases, with 16 bases left between them. CDR3 sequence: CASSETLLITDNSPLHF. The CDR3 nucleotides read TGTGCCAGCAGTGAAACCCTGTTGATAACGGATAATTCACCCCTCCACTTT.

The rearrangement links TRBV5-1 to TRBJ2-5; D is perhaps TRBD2 (7 bases). The germline V and J ends were trimmed by 0 bases and 5 bases, with 14 bases remaining between them. This CDR3 has 15 amino acids. Per germline, CDR1 SGHRS and CDR2 YFSETQ. The CDR3 sequence is CASSLDGGAWETQYF. In DNA form, the CDR3 reads TGCGCCAGCAGCTTGGATGGGGGGGCCTGGGAGACCCAGTACTTC.

The V gene is TRBV6-5, the J gene TRBJ2-3; the match to TRBD1 covers 7 bases. CDR1 is MNHEY and CDR2 is SVGAGI in the germline V gene. The CDR3 contains 13 residues. Germline trimming cut 0 bases from V and 10 bases from J; bases unmatched to any gene: 4. CDR3 sequence: CASSYSLRGPQYF. CDR3 nucleotides: TGTGCCAGCAGTTACTCTCTGAGGGGGCCGCAGTATTTT.

The CDR3 DNA is TGTGCCAGCAGCCTTCGATCCTTAAGACTAGCGGGGTTCACAGATACGCAGTATTTT. Residues: CASSLRSLRLAGFTDTQYF. The chain recombines TRBV14 with TRBJ2-3; 11 bases align to TRBD2. Trimming removed 4 bases from V and 2 bases from J; junction bases left unmatched: 14. Germline V gene sequence: CDR1 SGHDN, CDR2 FVKESK. The CDR3 has 19 residues. Full variable domain (outside the CDR3, taken from reference TRBV14 and TRBJ2-3): EAGVTQFPSHSVIEKGQTVTLRCDPISGHDNLYWYRRVMGKEIKFLLHFVKESKQDESGMPNNRFLAERTGGTYSTLKVQPAELEDSGVYFCASSLRSLRLAGFTDTQYFGPGTRLTVL.

The chain uses TRBV9 and TRBJ1-6; 9 nucleotides align to TRBD1. Germline assignment: CDR1 SGDLS and CDR2 YYNGEE. V lost 3 bases, J lost 10 bases, and 8 bases stayed unmatched. The CDR3 length is 15 residues. The CDR3: CASSDSDRGGSPLHF. Here the CDR3 DNA reads TGTGCCAGCAGCGACTCGGACAGGGGTGGGTCACCCCTCCACTTT.

The V gene is TRBV5-1, the J gene TRBJ1-2, with D possibly TRBD1 on 5 matching bases. Trimming shortened V by 3 bases and J by 4 bases, and 10 bases separated the two germline ends. Germline loops: CDR1 SGHRS, CDR2 YFSETQ. The CDR3 spans 13 residues. The CDR3 sequence is CASSSTGTYGYTF. Here the CDR3 DNA reads TGCGCCAGCAGCTCTACAGGAACCTATGGCTACACCTTC.

The chain links TRBV24-1 to TRBJ2-2; tentative D call: TRBD2 (5 bases). V dropped 3 bases and J dropped 0 bases, with 19 bases sitting between them. The CDR3 is 19 residues long. CDR1 is KGHDR, CDR2 SFDVKD, per germline. CDR3 nucleotides: TGTGCCACCAGTGATCCGAGGGATTCAGACCCCCCGAACACCGGGGAGCTGTTTTTT. Translated, it gives CATSDPRDSDPPNTGELFF.

The rearrangement links TRBV9 to TRBJ1-1; 7 bases agree with TRBD1. The V gene's germline CDR1 is SGDLS and CDR2 YYNGEE. The junction had 7 bases not matched to a gene; V was cut back by 8 bases and J by 0 bases. The length of the CDR3 is 14 residues. The DNA of the CDR3 is TGTGCCAGTCGGGGACAGTCCCTGAACACTGAAGCTTTCTTT. As protein: CASRGQSLNTEAFF.

The V and J genes are TRBV30 and TRBJ1-2, with 8 bases aligning to TRBD1. Germline trimming cut 3 bases from V and 2 bases from J; bases unmatched to any gene: 5. Germline-derived CDR1 and CDR2 are GTSNPN and SVGIG (reference sequence). There are 14 residues in the CDR3. The CDR3 loop is CAWRGDRINYGYTF. CDR3 DNA: TGTGCCTGGAGGGGGGACAGGATAAACTATGGCTACACCTTC. The full variable domain, completed using reference TRBV30 and TRBJ1-2, is SQTIHQWPATLVQPVGSPLSLECTVEGTSNPNLYWYRQAAGRGLQLLFYSVGIGQISSEVPQNLSASRPQDRQFILSSKKLLLSDSGFYLCAWRGDRINYGYTFGSGTRLTVV.

This clone was seen once. The chain joins TRBV2 to TRBJ1-5; the D gene is possibly TRBD1 (6 bases). Trimming took off 6 bases at V and 4 bases at J, with 13 bases between the two ends. The CDR3 runs to 14 residues. Germline CDR1 is SNHLY and CDR2 is FYNNEI. CDR3 coding DNA: TGTGCCAGCAGAAGCACAGGGCTGAATCAGCCCCAGCATTTT. Residues: CASRSTGLNQPQHF.

The chain is built from TRBV9 and TRBJ2-3; 9 nucleotides match TRBD2. CDR1 is SGDLS, CDR2 YYNGEE, per germline. The CDR3 length is 14 residues. V lost 2 bases and J lost 6; bases outside the gene matches: 4. The CDR3 loop is CASSVRTSADTQYF. CDR3 sequence (DNA): TGTGCCAGCAGCGTTAGGACTAGCGCCGATACGCAGTATTTT.